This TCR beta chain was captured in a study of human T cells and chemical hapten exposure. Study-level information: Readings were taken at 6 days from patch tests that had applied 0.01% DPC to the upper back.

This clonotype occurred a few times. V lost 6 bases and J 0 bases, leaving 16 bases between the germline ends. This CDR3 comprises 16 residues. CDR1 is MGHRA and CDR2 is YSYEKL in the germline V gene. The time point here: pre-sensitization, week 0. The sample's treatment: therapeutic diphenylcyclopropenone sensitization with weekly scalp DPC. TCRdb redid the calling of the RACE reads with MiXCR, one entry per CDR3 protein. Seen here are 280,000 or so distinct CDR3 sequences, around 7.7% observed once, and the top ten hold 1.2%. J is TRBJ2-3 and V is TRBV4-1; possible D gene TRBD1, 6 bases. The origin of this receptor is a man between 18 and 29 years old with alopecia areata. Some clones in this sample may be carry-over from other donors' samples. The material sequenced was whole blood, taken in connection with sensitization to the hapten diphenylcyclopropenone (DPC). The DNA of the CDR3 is TGCGCCAGCAGGCCAACCCGGACAGCTAGCACAGATACGCAGTATTTT. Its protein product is CASRPTRTASTDTQYF.